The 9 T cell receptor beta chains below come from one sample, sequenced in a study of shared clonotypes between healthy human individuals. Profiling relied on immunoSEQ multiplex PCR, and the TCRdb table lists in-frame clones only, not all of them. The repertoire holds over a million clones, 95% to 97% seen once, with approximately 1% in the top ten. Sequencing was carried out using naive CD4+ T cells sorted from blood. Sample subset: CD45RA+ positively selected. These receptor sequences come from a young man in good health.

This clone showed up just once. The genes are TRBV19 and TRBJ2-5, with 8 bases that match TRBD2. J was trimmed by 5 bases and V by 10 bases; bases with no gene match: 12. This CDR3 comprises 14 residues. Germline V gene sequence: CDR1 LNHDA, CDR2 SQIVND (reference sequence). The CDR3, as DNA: TGTGCCACCAGTTTATCGGGAGGGCCGGAGACCCAGTACTTC. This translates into CATSLSGGPETQYF.

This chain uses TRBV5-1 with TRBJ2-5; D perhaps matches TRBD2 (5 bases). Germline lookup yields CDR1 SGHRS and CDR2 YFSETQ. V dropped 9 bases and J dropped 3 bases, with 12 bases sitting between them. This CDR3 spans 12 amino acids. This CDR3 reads CATGNPEETQYF. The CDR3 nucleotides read TGCGCCACCGGGAACCCCGAAGAGACCCAGTACTTC.

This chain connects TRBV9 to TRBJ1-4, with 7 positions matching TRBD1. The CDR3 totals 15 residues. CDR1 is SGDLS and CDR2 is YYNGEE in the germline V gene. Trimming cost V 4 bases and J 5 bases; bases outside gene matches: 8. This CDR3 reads CASSLQQGTNEKLFF. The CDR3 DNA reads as TGTGCCAGCAGCCTCCAACAGGGGACGAATGAAAAACTGTTTTTT.

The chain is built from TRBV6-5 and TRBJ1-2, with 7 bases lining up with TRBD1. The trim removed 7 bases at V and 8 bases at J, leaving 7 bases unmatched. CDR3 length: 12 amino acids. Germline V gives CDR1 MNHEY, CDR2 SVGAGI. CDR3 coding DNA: TGTGCCAGCAACGGCAGGGGGGGAGGCTACACCTTC. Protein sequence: CASNGRGGGYTF.

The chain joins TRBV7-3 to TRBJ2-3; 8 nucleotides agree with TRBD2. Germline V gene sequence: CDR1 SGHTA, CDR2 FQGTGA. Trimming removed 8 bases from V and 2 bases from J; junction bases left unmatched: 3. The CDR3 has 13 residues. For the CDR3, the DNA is TGTGCCAGCTCACTAGCGGTCACAGATACGCAGTATTTT. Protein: CASSLAVTDTQYF.

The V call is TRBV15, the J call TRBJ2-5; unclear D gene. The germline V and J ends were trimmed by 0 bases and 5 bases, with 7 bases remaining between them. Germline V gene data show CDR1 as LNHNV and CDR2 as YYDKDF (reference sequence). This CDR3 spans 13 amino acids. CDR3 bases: TGTGCCACCAGCAGAGATCGGAGCGAGACCCAGTACTTC. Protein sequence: CATSRDRSETQYF.

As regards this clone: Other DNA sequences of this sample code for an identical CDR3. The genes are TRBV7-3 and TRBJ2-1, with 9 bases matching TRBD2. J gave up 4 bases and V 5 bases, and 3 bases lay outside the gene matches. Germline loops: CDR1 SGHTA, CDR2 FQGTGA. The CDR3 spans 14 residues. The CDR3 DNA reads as TGTGCCAGCAGCCTTAGCGGGAGTTACAATGAGCAGTTCTTC. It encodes CASSLSGSYNEQFF.

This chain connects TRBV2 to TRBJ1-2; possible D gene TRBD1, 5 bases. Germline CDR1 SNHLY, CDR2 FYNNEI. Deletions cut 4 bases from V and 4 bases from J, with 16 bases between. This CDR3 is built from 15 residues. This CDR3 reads CASSGLQGGIYGYTF. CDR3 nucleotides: TGTGCCAGCAGTGGTTTGCAGGGTGGGATCTATGGCTACACCTTC.

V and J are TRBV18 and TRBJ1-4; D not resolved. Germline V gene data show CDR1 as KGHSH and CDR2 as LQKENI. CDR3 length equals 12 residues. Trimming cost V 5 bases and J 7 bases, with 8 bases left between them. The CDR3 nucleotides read TGTGCCAGCTCAGGAGGGTTTGAAAAACTGTTTTTT. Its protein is CASSGGFEKLFF.